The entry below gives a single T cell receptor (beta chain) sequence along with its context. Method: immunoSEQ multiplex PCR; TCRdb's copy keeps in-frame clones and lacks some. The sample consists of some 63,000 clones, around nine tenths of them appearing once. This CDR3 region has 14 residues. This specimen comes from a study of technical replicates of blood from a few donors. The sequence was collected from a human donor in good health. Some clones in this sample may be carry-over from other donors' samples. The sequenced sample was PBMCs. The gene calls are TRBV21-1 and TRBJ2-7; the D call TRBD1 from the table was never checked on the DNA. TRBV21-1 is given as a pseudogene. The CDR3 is CASSNRGCSYEQYF. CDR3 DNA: TGTGCCAGCAGCAACAGGGGGTGCTCCTACGAGCAGTACTTC.